This entry concerns a single T cell receptor (beta chain). Its cognate antigen is unknown. Germline CDR1 ENHRY, CDR2 SYGVKD. After removal of 2 bases from V and 2 bases from J, the junction contained 0 bases not matched to a gene. The CDR3 is made up of 14 amino acids. The entry originates in a study of post-analysis software for immune sequencing data. Study-wide findings and caveats: About five TRBV segments occurring more often in patients than controls included TRBV5-6, TRBV5-1 and TRBV20-1.

Unique-molecular-identifier-tagged TCR beta cDNA libraries were used. MiXCR, run by TCRdb on the PCR reads, gives a single entry per CDR3 protein. Here the sample spans approximately 690,000 distinct CDR3 sequences, 55% to 70% being singletons. V usage is TRBV10-3 and J usage is TRBJ2-5; 9 bases are a match to TRBD1. Sequencing was done on a sample of blood. This TCR was sampled from a girl aged 2-15 years with multiple sclerosis. The CDR3 DNA sequence: TGTGCCATCAGTGAGGGGACAGGGCAAGAGACCCAGTACTTC. Amino acids: CAISEGTGQETQYF.